The T cell receptor beta chain described here comes from a study of blood T cells in healthy people across ages. V was clipped by 4 bases and J by 0 bases, with 7 bases between them. The CDR3 has 14 residues. CDR1 is SNHLY, CDR2 FYNNEI, per germline. This clonotype occurred a few times. Researchers report isolating at least 7 million PBMCs per sample. At least 5.5 micrograms of total RNA were extracted per sample. Next came a second PCR, run for about 7 to 12 cycles, which used a sample-barcoded 5' primer along with a J-beta primer mix. From each sample, at least 2.5 million paired-end reads containing CDR3 were obtained. TCRdb re-analysed the 5' RACE reads in MiXCR, keeping a single row per CDR3 protein. This table holds over a million distinct CDR3 sequences, less than 45% found once.

The sample was blood. The chain employs TRBV2 and TRBJ2-1; D is undetermined. This clonotype was sampled from a woman younger than 30 in good health. The chain's CDR3 is CASSANPSYNEQFF. CDR3 sequence (DNA): TGTGCCAGCAGTGCAAACCCCTCCTACAATGAGCAGTTCTTC.